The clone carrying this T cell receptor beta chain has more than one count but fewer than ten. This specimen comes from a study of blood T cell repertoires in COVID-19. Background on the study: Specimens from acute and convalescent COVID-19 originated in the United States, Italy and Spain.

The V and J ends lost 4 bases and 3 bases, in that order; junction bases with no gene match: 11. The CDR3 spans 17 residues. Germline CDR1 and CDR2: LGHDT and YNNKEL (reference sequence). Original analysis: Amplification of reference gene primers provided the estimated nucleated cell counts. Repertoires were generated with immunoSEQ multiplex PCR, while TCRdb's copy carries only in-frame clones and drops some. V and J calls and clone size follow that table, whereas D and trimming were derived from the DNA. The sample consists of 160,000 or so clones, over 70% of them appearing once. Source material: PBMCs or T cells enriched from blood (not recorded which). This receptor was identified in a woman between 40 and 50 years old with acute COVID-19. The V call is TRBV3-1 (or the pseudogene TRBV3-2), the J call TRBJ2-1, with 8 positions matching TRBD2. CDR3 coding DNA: TGTGCCAGCAGCCTCCCAGTAGCGGGACCAGACTACAATGAGCAGTTCTTC. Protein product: CASSLPVAGPDYNEQFF.